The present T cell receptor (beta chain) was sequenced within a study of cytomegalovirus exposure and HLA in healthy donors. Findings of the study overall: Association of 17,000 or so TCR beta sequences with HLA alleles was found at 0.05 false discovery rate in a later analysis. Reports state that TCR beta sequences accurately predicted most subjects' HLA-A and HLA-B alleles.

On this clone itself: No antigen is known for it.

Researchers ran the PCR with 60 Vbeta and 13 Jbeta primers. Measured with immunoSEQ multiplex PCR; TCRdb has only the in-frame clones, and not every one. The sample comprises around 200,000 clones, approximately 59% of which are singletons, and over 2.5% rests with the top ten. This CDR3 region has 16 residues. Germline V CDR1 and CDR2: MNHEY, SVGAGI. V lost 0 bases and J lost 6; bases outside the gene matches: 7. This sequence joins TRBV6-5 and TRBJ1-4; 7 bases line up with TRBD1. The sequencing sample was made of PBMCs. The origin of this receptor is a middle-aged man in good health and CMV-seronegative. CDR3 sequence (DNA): TGTGCCAGCAGTTACTCGTGGGACAGAGTAGATGAAAAACTGTTTTTT. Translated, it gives CASSYSWDRVDEKLFF.